The 24 T cell receptor beta chains below all came from one sample that was sequenced in a study of blood T cell repertoires in COVID-19. The table came from immunoSEQ multiplex PCR; TCRdb's copy has only in-frame clones and leaves some out. The sample has about 190,000 clones, roughly 77% seen once. Sequencing was carried out using peripheral blood. Receptors were obtained from a woman at least 80 years old with COVID-19, enrolled during active disease.

This chain connects TRBV7-9 to TRBJ2-2, with 9 bases identical to TRBD1. Unmatched junction bases numbered 14, after V lost 5 bases and J lost 4 bases. The CDR3 is 18 amino acids. Germline V CDR1 and CDR2: SEHNR, FQNEAQ (reference sequence). CDR3 protein: CASSPGGQGKISTGELFF. DNA for the CDR3: TGTGCCAGCAGCCCCGGAGGACAGGGGAAGATTAGCACCGGGGAGCTGTTTTTT.

This clone was detected once. The chain recombines TRBV27 with TRBJ2-7; 10 positions agree with TRBD1. The length of the CDR3 is 16 residues. Trimming took 3 bases from V and 2 from J; bases not matched to a gene: 7. Germline values: CDR1 MNHEY, CDR2 SMNVEV (reference sequence). The CDR3 spells CASSLETGTGAYEQYF. DNA for the CDR3: TGTGCCAGCAGTTTGGAAACCGGGACAGGGGCCTACGAGCAGTACTTC.

J is TRBJ2-2 and V is TRBV19; D is perhaps TRBD2 (6 bases). The V end was cut by 3 bases, the J end by 5 bases, with 10 bases between. This CDR3 comprises 14 residues. CDR1 and CDR2 from the germline V gene are LNHDA and SQIVND (reference sequence). The CDR3 loop is CASSIGTLTGELFF. The CDR3 DNA reads as TGTGCCAGTAGTATCGGGACTCTAACCGGGGAGCTGTTTTTT.

This chain uses TRBV11-3 with TRBJ2-7, with D possibly being TRBD1 (6 bases). The CDR3 contains 15 residues. Germline V gene data show CDR1 as SGHNT and CDR2 as YENEEA. V was pared by 1 base and J by 2 bases, with 12 bases between. The chain's CDR3 is CASSLGTGRTYEQYF. CDR3 bases: TGTGCCAGCAGCTTAGGCACAGGGCGGACCTACGAGCAGTACTTC.

The rearrangement uses TRBV9 and TRBJ1-6; weak D call: TRBD1 (6 bases). The CDR3 covers 16 residues. Germline CDR1 and CDR2: SGDLS and YYNGEE. The V end was cut by 6 bases, the J end by 4 bases, with 17 bases between. The CDR3 bases are TGTGCCAGCAACGCCAGGGGTGGGGTATATAATTCACCCCTCCACTTT. Translated: CASNARGGVYNSPLHF. The variable domain in full, completed from reference TRBV9 and TRBJ1-6, reads DSGVTQTPKHLITATGQRVTLRCSPRSGDLSVYWYQQSLDQGLQFLIQYYNGEERAKGNILERFSAQQFPDLHSELNLSSLELGDSALYFCASNARGGVYNSPLHFGNGTRLTVT.

The V gene is TRBV21-1, the J gene TRBJ1-4. TRBV21-1 counts as a pseudogene. CDR3 length equals 15 residues. The CDR3 bases are TGTGCCAGCAGCAAAGAGGCGGGGCTCGGTGAAAAACTGTTTTTT. Protein: CASSKEAGLGEKLFF.

This chain joins TRBV30 and TRBJ1-1; D unclear. Deletions cut 0 bases from V and 1 base from J, with 12 bases between. CDR1 and CDR2 from the germline V gene are GTSNPN and SVGIG (reference sequence). The CDR3 length is 15 residues. CDR3 residues: CAWSVGDLQNTEAFF. CDR3 nucleotides: TGTGCCTGGAGTGTGGGAGACTTACAGAACACTGAAGCTTTCTTT.

The chain employs TRBV6-1 and TRBJ1-2, with TRBD1 matching over 12 bases. There are 16 residues in the CDR3. V was pared by 4 bases and J by 2 bases, with 5 bases of the junction left unmatched. The V gene's germline CDR1 is MNHNS and CDR2 SASEGT. The CDR3 DNA is TGTGCCAGCAGTGCAACCGGGACAGGGGGCAACTATGGCTACACCTTC. Residues: CASSATGTGGNYGYTF.

The rearrangement links TRBV10-2 to TRBJ2-1, with 12 bases that match TRBD2. Germline CDR1 reads WSHSY; CDR2 reads SAAADI. With 7 bases clipped from V and 7 bases from J, the junction kept 5 bases outside the gene matches. This CDR3 comprises 14 residues. As DNA, the CDR3 is TGCGCCAGCAAGAGAACTAGCGGGGGGAATGAGCAGTTCTTC. It yields the protein CASKRTSGGNEQFF.

The V call is TRBV20-1, the J call TRBJ1-2; D remains ambiguous. In germline, CDR1 is DFQATT, CDR2 SNEGSKA (reference sequence). The ends were cut back, 4 bases at V and 8 bases at J, with 8 bases in the middle. The CDR3 covers 10 residues. The DNA of the CDR3 is TGCAGTGCTATCTACAGAGGCTACACCTTC. This gives the protein CSAIYRGYTF.

This chain joins TRBV7-8 and TRBJ1-1; 11 nucleotides agree with TRBD1. The length of the CDR3 is 14 residues. Trimming took 5 bases from V and 5 from J; bases not matched to a gene: 4. CDR1 and CDR2 (germline): SGHVS, FQNEAQ. The CDR3 DNA follows: TGTGCCAGCAGCCGGACAGGGGGCCTAACTGAAGCTTTCTTT. This codes for CASSRTGGLTEAFF.

V is TRBV9 and J is TRBJ2-3; 11 nucleotides align to TRBD2. The germline gives CDR1 SGDLS, CDR2 YYNGEE. The V and J ends lost 6 bases and 2 bases, in that order; junction bases with no gene match: 8. CDR3 size: 16 residues. CDR3 sequence (DNA): TGTGCCAGCACGAAGACTAGCGGGACCTTCACAGATACGCAGTATTTT. Amino acid sequence: CASTKTSGTFTDTQYF.

The chain has TRBV9 and TRBJ2-7; TRBD1 aligns across 7 bases. The CDR3 is 13 amino acids. CDR1 and CDR2 (germline): SGDLS, YYNGEE. V shed 4 bases and J 2 bases; nucleotides not matched to a gene: 3. This CDR3 is CASSPGQTYEQYF. The CDR3 bases are TGTGCCAGCAGCCCGGGACAGACCTACGAGCAGTACTTC. The whole variable domain, remainder taken from reference TRBV9 and TRBJ2-7, is DSGVTQTPKHLITATGQRVTLRCSPRSGDLSVYWYQQSLDQGLQFLIQYYNGEERAKGNILERFSAQQFPDLHSELNLSSLELGDSALYFCASSPGQTYEQYFGPGTRLTVT.

This chain joins TRBV6-5 and TRBJ1-4, with D uncertain. The germline V gene encodes CDR1 MNHEY and CDR2 SVGAGI. V lost 2 bases to trimming and J lost 0 bases, with 10 bases between them. CDR3 length equals 16 residues. DNA of the CDR3: TGTGCCAGCAGTTACCGGCCAGACTCAACTAATGAAAAACTGTTTTTT. This gives the protein CASSYRPDSTNEKLFF.

The chain links TRBV7-8 to TRBJ1-2, with TRBD1 identical over 7 bases. The CDR3 is made up of 16 amino acids. V lost 5 bases to trimming and J lost 7 bases; unmatched junction nucleotides: 16. Germline V gene sequence: CDR1 SGHVS, CDR2 FQNEAQ. As DNA, the CDR3 is TGTGCCAGCAGCCCCCAGGGTTACAGGGGCAGTGGTGGCTACACCTTC. It translates to CASSPQGYRGSGGYTF.

J is TRBJ1-4 and V is TRBV28; 9 bases are shared with TRBD1. From germline, CDR1 is MDHEN and CDR2 SYDVKM. V was pared by 4 bases and J by 7 bases, with 7 bases of the junction left unmatched. This CDR3 contains 15 residues. CDR3 in amino acids: CASSSDRGTSEKLFF. CDR3 DNA: TGTGCCAGCAGTTCAGACAGGGGGACCAGTGAAAAACTGTTTTTT.

The chain employs TRBV11-2 and TRBJ2-5; TRBD2 agrees at 8 bases. V lost 5 bases to trimming and J lost 5 bases; unmatched junction nucleotides: 10. CDR1 is SGHAT and CDR2 is FQNNGV in the germline V gene. The CDR3 extends over 15 amino acids. The CDR3 DNA is TGTGCCAGCAGCCCCTGGGGAGCGGGAGCGGAGACCCAGTACTTC. Its translation is CASSPWGAGAETQYF.

V is TRBV7-8 and J is TRBJ1-2; D may be TRBD1 (6 bases). CDR1 SGHVS and CDR2 FQNEAQ come from the germline V gene. CDR3 length: 16 amino acids. V was trimmed by 1 base and J by 8 bases, leaving 20 bases between them. CDR3 coding DNA: TGTGCCAGCAGCTTAGTAGGTCGGGGGGCGATGATCGGCTACACCTTC. Protein sequence: CASSLVGRGAMIGYTF.

This chain links TRBV7-9 with TRBJ2-5; 8 bases match TRBD1. Losses at the gene ends were 6 bases for V and 4 bases for J; bases not matched to a gene: 7. The germline V gene has CDR1 SEHNR and CDR2 FQNEAQ (reference sequence). The CDR3 covers 14 residues. The CDR3 DNA sequence: TGTGCCAGCAGGCCAGACAGGGGAAGAGAGACCCAGTACTTC. Its protein product is CASRPDRGRETQYF.

CDR3 loop: CASSQTGEQPQHF. The CDR3 nucleotides read TGTGCCAGCAGTCAGACAGGGGAACAGCCCCAGCATTTT. The genes are TRBV12-3 or TRBV12-4 and TRBJ1-5; the match to TRBD1 covers 8 bases. The CDR3 sequence is 13 residues long. Germline trimming cut 5 bases from V and 7 bases from J; bases unmatched to any gene: 4.

In its sample, this clone was seen many times. V gene TRBV7-2 combines with J gene TRBJ1-5; TRBD1 is a possible D gene (6 bases). Germline V gives CDR1 SGHTA, CDR2 FQGNSA. Trimming shortened V by 3 bases and J by 0 bases, and 6 bases separated the two germline ends. CDR3 length: 14 amino acids. This chain's CDR3 is CASSLDSSNQPQHF. CDR3 bases: TGTGCCAGCAGCTTGGACAGTAGCAATCAGCCCCAGCATTTT.

V is TRBV7-2 and J is TRBJ1-4; D uncertain. V was trimmed by 4 bases and J by 7 bases, leaving 13 bases between them. The CDR3 sequence is 14 residues long. CDR1 is SGHTA and CDR2 is FQGNSA in the germline V gene. Here the CDR3 DNA reads TGTGCCAGCAGCTCCCTATACGGAGGTGAAAAACTGTTTTTT. Its protein product is CASSSLYGGEKLFF.

This chain joins TRBV5-1 and TRBJ1-3, with TRBD1 identical over 7 bases. CDR1 and CDR2 (germline): SGHRS, YFSETQ. Losses at the gene ends were 0 bases for V and 0 bases for J; bases not matched to a gene: 3. The length of the CDR3 is 16 residues. This CDR3 is CASSLGGTASGNTIYF. The CDR3 DNA reads as TGCGCCAGCAGCTTGGGAGGGACAGCCTCTGGAAACACCATATATTTT.

J is TRBJ1-4 and V is TRBV5-8; 8 bases match TRBD1. The CDR3 loop spans 16 amino acids. Germline lookup yields CDR1 SGHTS and CDR2 YDEGEE. With V trimmed by 3 bases and J by 0 bases, 4 bases remained unmatched. As DNA, the CDR3 is TGTGCCAGCAGCTCCGGACAGGGTGCAACTAATGAAAAACTGTTTTTT. Residues: CASSSGQGATNEKLFF.